This T cell receptor (beta chain) was captured by sequencing in a study of identical twins (dated by TCRdb to the mid-2010s). About the investigation overall: To test whether fetal clonotypes persist, the study used deep sequencing on TCR alpha and beta repertoires from monozygotic twins, unrelated adults of various ages, and cord blood. To rule out contamination, replicate twin experiments were performed at different times with different library preparation protocols. Study-level results and caveats: Zero-insertion analyses could be partly confounded by invariant T cells such as MAIT and iNKT, though diverse VJ usage argued against such confounding for most clonotypes. A weaker excess of twin sharing was found in beta out-of-frame sequences because the signal-to-noise ratio was lowered by fewer shared sequences. Recombination models systematically underestimated out-of-frame TCR alpha sharing in monozygotic twins but agreed with sharing between unrelated individuals. Compared with coincidental sharing between unrelated individuals, out-of-frame TCR alpha sequences shared between twins had an excess of sequences with low generation probability. Because the same donors could not be followed over many years, conclusions were based on cross-sectional statistical analysis. Abundant cord blood beta clonotypes had fewer insertions, young adult naive repertoires showed a similar but weaker trend, and memory repertoires showed no such trend.

Library method: 5' RACE. Sequencing relied on an Illumina HiSeq 2000. Template switching introduced a universal primer binding site; the final cDNA contained a unique molecular identifier, enabling accurate counting of TCR cDNA molecules. Specific primers in the conserved constant-segment region were used to synthesize first-strand cDNA for TCR alpha and beta chains. To control for contamination, every cDNA library carried two barcodes: a SMART-Mk sample barcode plus Illumina barcodes. TruSeq adapter sequences and Illumina sample barcodes were added in two successive PCR steps. TCR alpha and beta cDNA libraries were sequenced on the Illumina HiSeq platform with custom primers. Under the source paper's analysis protocol: Unique molecular identifiers were extracted from raw reads with MiGEC, and CDR3 positions were determined with MiXCR. Recombination models were inferred per individual with the repgenHMM and IGoR tools using an EM algorithm. Shared clonotype analysis was performed with the tcR package in R, normalizing sharing by the product of cloneset sizes. To study raw recombination free of thymic and clonal selection effects, out-of-frame nonproductive sequences were analyzed. TCRdb trimmed public reads at Q25 via fastp, called clones via MiXCR and kept in-frame beta chains. Rows are combined by CDR3 protein, so each entry shows the most common genes and DNA. The V and J calls reflect TCRdb's pipeline rather than the authors' work. This sample is represented by about 1.7 million distinct CDR3 sequences; roughly a third of them were singletons. The ten largest clones add up to around 0.3% of the sample.

The CDR3 sequence holds 15 residues, the cysteine and phenylalanine included. Just CDR3 DNA is preserved here, 45 bases in frame from base 1. V has 3 bases trimmed and J has 7 bases trimmed; junction bases matching no gene number 7. This clonotype appeared once. No cognate antigen has been identified for it. Base qualities are missing; no much larger clone stands one base away. Every donor in the study was a healthy Caucasian. Sequencing was carried out using cord blood. The clonotype was recovered from a newborn girl in good health. This receptor chain uses TRBV12-3 or TRBV12-4 and TRBJ2-1; 9 middle bases align to TRBD2. The sequenced DNA is TGTGCCAGCAGTTTGAGTAGCGGGAGACGTAATGAGCAGTTCTTC. Translated, this is CASSLSSGRRNEQFF.